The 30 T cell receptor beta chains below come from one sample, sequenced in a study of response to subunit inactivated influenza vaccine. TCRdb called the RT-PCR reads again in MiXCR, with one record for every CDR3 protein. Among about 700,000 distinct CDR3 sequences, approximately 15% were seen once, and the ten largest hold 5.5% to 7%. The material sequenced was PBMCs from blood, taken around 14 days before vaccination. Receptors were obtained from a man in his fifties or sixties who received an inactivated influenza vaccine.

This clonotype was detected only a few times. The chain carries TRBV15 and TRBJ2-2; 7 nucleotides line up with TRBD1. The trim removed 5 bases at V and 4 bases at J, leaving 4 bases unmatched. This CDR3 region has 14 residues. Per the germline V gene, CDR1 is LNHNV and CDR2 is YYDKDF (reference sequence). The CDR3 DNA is TGTGCCACCAGCTTGCGACAGGGCACCGGGGAGCTGTTTTTT. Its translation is CATSLRQGTGELFF.

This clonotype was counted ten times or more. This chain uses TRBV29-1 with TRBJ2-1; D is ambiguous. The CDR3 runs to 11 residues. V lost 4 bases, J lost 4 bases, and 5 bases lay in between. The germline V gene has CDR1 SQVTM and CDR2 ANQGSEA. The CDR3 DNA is TGCAGCGTTGGAAAGTACAATGAGCAGTTCTTC. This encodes CSVGKYNEQFF.

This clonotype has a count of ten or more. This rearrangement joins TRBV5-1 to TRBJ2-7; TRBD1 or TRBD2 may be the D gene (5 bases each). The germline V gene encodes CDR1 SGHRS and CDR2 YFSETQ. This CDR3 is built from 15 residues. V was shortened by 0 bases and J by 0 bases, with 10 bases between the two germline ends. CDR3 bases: TGCGCCAGCAGCTTGGTGCCAGGGAGCTCCTACGAGCAGTACTTC. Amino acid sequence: CASSLVPGSSYEQYF.

CDR3 residues: CASSEPGRRNEQFF. As DNA, the CDR3 is TGTGCCAGCAGTGAACCGGGGAGGCGCAATGAGCAGTTCTTC. The V and J genes are TRBV25-1 and TRBJ2-1; a possible D gene is TRBD2 (6 bases). V lost 2 bases and J 6 bases, leaving 11 bases between the germline ends. The CDR3 length is 14 residues. Germline V gene data show CDR1 as MGHDK and CDR2 as SYGVNS.

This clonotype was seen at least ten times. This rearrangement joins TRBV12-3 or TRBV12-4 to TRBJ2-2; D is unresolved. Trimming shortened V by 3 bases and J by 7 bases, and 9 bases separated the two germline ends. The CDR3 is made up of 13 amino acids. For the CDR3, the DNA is TGTGCCAGCAGTTTTGAAGGGATCGGGGAGCTGTTTTTT. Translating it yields CASSFEGIGELFF.

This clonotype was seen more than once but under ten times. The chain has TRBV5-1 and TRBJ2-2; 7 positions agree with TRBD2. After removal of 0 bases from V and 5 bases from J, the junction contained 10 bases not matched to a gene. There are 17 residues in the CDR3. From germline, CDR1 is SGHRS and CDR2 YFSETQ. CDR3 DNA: TGCGCCAGCAGCTTGGCCGCGGGCGGGAGCGGGACCGGGGAGCTGTTTTTT. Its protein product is CASSLAAGGSGTGELFF.

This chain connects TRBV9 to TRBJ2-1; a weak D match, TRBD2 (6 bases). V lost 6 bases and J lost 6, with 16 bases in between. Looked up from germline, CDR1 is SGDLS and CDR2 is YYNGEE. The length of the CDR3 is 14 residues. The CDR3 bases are TGTGCCAGCACCAATCCGGGACTGGGCAATGAGCAGTTCTTC. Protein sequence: CASTNPGLGNEQFF.

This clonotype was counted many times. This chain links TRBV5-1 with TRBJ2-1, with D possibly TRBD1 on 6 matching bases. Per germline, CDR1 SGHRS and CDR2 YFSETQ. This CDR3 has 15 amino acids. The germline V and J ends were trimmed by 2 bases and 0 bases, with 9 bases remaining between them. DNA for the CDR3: TGCGCCAGCAGCTTACCAGGGGCCTCCTACAATGAGCAGTTCTTC. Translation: CASSLPGASYNEQFF.

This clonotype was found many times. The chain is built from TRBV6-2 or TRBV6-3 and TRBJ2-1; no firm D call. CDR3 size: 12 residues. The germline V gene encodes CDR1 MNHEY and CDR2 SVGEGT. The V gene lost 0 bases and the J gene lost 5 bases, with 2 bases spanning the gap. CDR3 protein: CASSYSNNEQFF. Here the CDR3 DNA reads TGTGCCAGCAGTTACTCGAACAATGAGCAGTTCTTC.

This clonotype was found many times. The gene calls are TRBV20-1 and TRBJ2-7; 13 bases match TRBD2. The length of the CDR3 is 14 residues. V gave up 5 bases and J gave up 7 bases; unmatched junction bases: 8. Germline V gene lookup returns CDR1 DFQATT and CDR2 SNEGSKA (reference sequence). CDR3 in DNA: TGCAGTGCTCAAGGACTAGCGGGAGTGGGGGAGCAGTACTTC. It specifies CSAQGLAGVGEQYF.

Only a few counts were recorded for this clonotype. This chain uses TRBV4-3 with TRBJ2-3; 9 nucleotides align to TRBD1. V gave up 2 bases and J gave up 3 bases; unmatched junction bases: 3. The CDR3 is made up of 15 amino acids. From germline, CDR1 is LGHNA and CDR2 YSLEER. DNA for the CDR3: TGCGCCAGCAGCCAACGGGACAGGGAGACAGATACGCAGTATTTT. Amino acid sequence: CASSQRDRETDTQYF.

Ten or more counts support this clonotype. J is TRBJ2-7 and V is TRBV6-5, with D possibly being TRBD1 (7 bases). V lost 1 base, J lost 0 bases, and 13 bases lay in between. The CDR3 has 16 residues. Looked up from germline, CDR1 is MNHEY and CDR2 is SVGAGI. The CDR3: CASSYLPQGGSYEQYF. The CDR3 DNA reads TGTGCCAGCAGTTACTTACCTCAGGGGGGCTCCTACGAGCAGTACTTC.

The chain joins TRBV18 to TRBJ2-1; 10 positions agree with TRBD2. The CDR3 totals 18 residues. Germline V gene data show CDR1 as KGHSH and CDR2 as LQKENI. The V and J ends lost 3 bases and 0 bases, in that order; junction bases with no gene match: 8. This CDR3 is CASSPNLAGASSYNEQFF. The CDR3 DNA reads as TGTGCCAGCTCACCGAACCTAGCGGGGGCAAGCTCCTACAATGAGCAGTTCTTC.

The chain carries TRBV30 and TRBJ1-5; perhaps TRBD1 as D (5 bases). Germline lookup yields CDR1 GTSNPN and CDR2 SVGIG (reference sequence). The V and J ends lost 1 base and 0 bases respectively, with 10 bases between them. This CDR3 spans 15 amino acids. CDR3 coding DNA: TGTGCCTGGAGTGGGGCAGGGTTTAGCAATCAGCCCCAGCATTTT. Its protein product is CAWSGAGFSNQPQHF.

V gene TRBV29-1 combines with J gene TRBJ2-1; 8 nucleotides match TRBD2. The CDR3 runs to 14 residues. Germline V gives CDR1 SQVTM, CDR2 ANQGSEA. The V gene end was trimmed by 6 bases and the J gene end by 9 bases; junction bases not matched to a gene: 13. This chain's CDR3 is CSVAPGLVSGEQFF. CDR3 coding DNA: TGCAGCGTCGCCCCGGGACTAGTGTCGGGTGAGCAGTTCTTC.

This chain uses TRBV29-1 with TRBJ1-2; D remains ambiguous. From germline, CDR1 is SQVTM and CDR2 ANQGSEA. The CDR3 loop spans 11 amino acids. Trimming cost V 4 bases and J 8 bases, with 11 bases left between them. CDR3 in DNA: TGCAGCGTTGTCTGGGCCAGCGGCTACACCTTC. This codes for CSVVWASGYTF.

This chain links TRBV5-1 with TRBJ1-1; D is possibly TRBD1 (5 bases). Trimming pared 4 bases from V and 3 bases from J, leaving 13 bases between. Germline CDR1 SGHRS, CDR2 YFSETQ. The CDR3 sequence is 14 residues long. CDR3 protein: CASSVHGADTEAFF. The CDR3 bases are TGCGCCAGCAGCGTTCACGGGGCGGACACTGAAGCTTTCTTT. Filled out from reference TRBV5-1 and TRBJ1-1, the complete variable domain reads KAGVTQTPRYLIKTRGQQVTLSCSPISGHRSVSWYQQTPGQGLQFLFEYFSETQRNKGNFPGRFSGRQFSNSRSEMNVSTLELGDSALYLCASSVHGADTEAFFGQGTRLTVV.

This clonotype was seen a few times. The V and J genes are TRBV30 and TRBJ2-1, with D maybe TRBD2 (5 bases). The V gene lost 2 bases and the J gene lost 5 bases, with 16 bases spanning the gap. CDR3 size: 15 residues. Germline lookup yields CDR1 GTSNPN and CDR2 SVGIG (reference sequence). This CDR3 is CAWSSLGAPDNEQFF. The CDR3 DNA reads TGTGCCTGGAGTTCGTTGGGAGCCCCGGACAATGAGCAGTTCTTC.

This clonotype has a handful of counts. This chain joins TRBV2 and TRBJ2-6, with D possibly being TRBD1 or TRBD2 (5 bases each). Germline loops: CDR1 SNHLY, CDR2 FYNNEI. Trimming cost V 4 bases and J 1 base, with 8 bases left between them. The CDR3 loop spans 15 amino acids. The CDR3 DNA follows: TGTGCCAGCAGTGTTGAGGGGTCTGGGGCCAACGTCCTGACTTTC. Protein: CASSVEGSGANVLTF.

CDR3 sequence: CASSFLYTGRGNTIYF. CDR3 coding DNA: TGTGCCAGCAGTTTTCTCTACACGGGCCGCGGGAACACCATATATTTT. The chain is built from TRBV12-3 or TRBV12-4 and TRBJ1-3; no firm D call. The CDR3 consists of 16 residues. V shed 3 bases and J shed 7 bases, with 19 bases lying between them.

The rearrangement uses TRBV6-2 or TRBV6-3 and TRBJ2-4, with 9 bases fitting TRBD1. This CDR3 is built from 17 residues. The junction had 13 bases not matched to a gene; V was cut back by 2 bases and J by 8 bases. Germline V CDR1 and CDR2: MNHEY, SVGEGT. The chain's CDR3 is CASSYGTGSSNSDIQYF. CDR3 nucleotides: TGTGCCAGCAGTTACGGGACAGGGTCTAGTAATAGCGACATTCAGTACTTC.

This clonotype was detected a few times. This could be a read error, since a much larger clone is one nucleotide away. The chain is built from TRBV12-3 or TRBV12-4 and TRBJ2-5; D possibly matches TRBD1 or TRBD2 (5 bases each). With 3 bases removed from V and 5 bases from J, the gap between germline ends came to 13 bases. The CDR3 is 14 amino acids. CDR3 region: CASSFLGVSETQYF. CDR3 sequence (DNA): TGTGCCAGCAGTTTTTTGGGGGTTAGCGAGACCCAGTACTTC.

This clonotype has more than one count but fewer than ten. The DNA for the CDR3 is TGTGCCAGCAGTTTTTCAGTTTCCTACGAGCAGTACTTC. Its protein is CASSFSVSYEQYF. The chain recombines TRBV12-3 or TRBV12-4 with TRBJ2-7, with D hard to call. V was shortened by 3 bases and J by 1 base, with 7 bases between the two germline ends. The length of the CDR3 is 13 residues.

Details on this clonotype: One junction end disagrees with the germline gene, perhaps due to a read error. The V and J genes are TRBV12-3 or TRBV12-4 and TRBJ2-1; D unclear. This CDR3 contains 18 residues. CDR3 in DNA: TGTGCCAGCTGTTTCGTTTATGGGGTTAGGGTTGCCTACAATGAGCAGTTCTTC. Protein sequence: CASCFVYGVRVAYNEQFF.

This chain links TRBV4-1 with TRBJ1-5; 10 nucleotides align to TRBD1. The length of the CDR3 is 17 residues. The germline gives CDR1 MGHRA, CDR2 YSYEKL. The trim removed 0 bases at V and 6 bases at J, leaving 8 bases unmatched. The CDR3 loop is CASSQDRDRGSIQPQHF. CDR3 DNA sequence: TGCGCCAGCAGCCAAGATAGGGACAGGGGATCGATTCAGCCCCAGCATTTT.

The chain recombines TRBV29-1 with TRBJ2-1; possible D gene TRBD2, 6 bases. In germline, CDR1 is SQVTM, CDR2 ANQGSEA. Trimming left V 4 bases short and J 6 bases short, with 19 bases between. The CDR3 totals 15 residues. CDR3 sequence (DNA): TGCAGCGTTGTATCACTACCCGGGAGTGTCAATGAGCAGTTCTTC. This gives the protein CSVVSLPGSVNEQFF.

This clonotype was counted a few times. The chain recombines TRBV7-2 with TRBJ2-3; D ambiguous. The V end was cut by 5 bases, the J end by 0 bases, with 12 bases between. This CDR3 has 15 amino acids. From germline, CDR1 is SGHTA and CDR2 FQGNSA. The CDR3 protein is CASSPPSASTDTQYF. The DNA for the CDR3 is TGTGCCAGCAGCCCCCCGAGTGCTAGCACAGATACGCAGTATTTT.

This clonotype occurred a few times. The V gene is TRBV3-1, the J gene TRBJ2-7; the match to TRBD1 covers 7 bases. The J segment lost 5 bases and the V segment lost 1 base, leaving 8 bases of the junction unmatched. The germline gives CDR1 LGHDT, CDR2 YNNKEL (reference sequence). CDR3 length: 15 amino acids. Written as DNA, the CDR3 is TGTGCCAGCAGCCAAGGGAGAAGGGGGCGGCACGAGCAGTACTTC. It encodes CASSQGRRGRHEQYF.

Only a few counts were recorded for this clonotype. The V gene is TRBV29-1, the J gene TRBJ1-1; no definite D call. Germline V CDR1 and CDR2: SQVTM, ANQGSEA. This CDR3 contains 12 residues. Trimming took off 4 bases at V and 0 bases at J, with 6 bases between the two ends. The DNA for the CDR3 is TGCAGCGTTGGGAAGATGAACACTGAAGCTTTCTTT. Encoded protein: CSVGKMNTEAFF.

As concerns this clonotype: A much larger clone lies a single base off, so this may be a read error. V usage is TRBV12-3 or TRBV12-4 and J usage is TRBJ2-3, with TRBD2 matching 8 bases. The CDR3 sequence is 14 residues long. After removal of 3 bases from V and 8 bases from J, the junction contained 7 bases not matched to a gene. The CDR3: CASSFRAGVTTQYF. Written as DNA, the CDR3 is TGTGCCAGCAGTTTTCGAGCGGGGGTGACTACGCAGTATTTT.